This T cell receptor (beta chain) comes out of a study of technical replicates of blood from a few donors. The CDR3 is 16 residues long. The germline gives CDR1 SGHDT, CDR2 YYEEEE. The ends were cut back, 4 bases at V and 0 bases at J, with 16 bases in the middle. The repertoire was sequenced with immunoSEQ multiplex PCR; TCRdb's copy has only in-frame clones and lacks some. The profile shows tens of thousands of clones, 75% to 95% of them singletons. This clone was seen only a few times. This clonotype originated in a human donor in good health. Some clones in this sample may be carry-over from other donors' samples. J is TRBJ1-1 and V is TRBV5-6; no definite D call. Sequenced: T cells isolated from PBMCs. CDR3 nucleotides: TGTGCCAGCAGCAAGGACGGGAAACTGATGAACACTGAAGCTTTCTTT. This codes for CASSKDGKLMNTEAFF.